Presented here are 16 T cell receptor beta chains from one specimen sequenced in a study of cytomegalovirus exposure and HLA in healthy donors. 60 Vbeta and 13 Jbeta primers were used in PCR. Profiling relied on immunoSEQ multiplex PCR, and the TCRdb table lists in-frame clones only, not all of them. Altogether over 50,000 clones are present, about 80% being singletons, with the ten largest covering roughly 1.8%. Sequencing used PBMCs. The receptor set was obtained from a man aged 40-55 years in good health and CMV-seronegative.

The chain links TRBV30 to TRBJ1-6; D perhaps matches TRBD1 (5 bases). Germline lookup yields CDR1 GTSNPN and CDR2 SVGIG (reference sequence). Trimming removed 2 bases from V and 7 bases from J, with 12 bases in between. This CDR3 region has 14 residues. This CDR3 reads CAWSLTGSNSPLHF. The CDR3, as DNA: TGTGCCTGGAGTTTAACAGGTTCCAATTCACCCCTCCACTTT.

J is TRBJ1-3 and V is TRBV4-1, with D tentatively TRBD1 (6 bases). V was pared by 6 bases and J by 4 bases, with 13 bases between. The CDR3 consists of 14 residues. Germline CDR1 is MGHRA and CDR2 is YSYEKL. CDR3 bases: TGCGCCAGCAGACCCGGGGGGCAGGGAAACACCATATATTTT. Encoded protein: CASRPGGQGNTIYF.

This clone was seen just once. V usage is TRBV27 and J usage is TRBJ2-3, with a tentative D call TRBD2 (6 bases). The V end was cut by 7 bases, the J end by 9 bases, with 20 bases between. This CDR3 region has 14 residues. Germline CDR1 reads MNHEY; CDR2 reads SMNVEV (reference sequence). Here the CDR3 DNA reads TGTGCCAGCACCAAACCGGGACTCCCTGCGACGCAGTATTTT. As protein: CASTKPGLPATQYF.

The chain links TRBV4-3 to TRBJ2-1; 13 bases line up with TRBD2. CDR1 and CDR2 (germline): LGHNA, YSLEER. Unmatched junction bases numbered 19, after V lost 4 bases and J lost 4 bases. The CDR3 consists of 21 residues. CDR3 in DNA: TGCGCCAGCAGCCGACAGACTAGCGGGGGGTCTGCACTCAGGGCTTACAATGAGCAGTTCTTC. This encodes CASSRQTSGGSALRAYNEQFF.

J is TRBJ2-7 and V is TRBV5-1; D gene unclear. Trimming left V 0 bases short and J 7 bases short, with 11 bases between. The germline gives CDR1 SGHRS, CDR2 YFSETQ. The CDR3 loop spans 13 amino acids. The DNA of the CDR3 is TGCGCCAGCAGCTTGGGGCCCTCCCGGGAGCAGTACGTC. Translating gives CASSLGPSREQYV.

J is TRBJ2-7 and V is TRBV19; TRBD1 matches at 8 bases. Losses at the gene ends were 4 bases for V and 2 bases for J; bases not matched to a gene: 4. The CDR3 is 14 residues long. Germline V gene sequence: CDR1 LNHDA, CDR2 SQIVND (reference sequence). CDR3 nucleotide sequence: TGTGCCAGTAGTAGGGACAGGATAACCTACGAGCAGTACTTC. This translates into CASSRDRITYEQYF.

The chain employs TRBV7-2 and TRBJ2-4; 9 nucleotides match TRBD1. This CDR3 contains 16 residues. In germline, CDR1 is SGHTA, CDR2 FQGNSA. V was clipped by 8 bases and J by 2 bases; unmatched bases: 10. This chain's CDR3 is CASQGGTGITKNIQYF. The CDR3 region has the DNA TGTGCCAGCCAAGGGGGGACAGGGATTACCAAAAACATTCAGTACTTC.

The V call is TRBV25-1, the J call TRBJ2-1; 8 bases align to TRBD1. Germline lookup yields CDR1 MGHDK and CDR2 SYGVNS. The CDR3 sequence is 15 residues long. The junction had 4 bases not matched to a gene; V was cut back by 2 bases and J by 4 bases. The CDR3 sequence: CASSERGTGYNEQFF. CDR3 nucleotide sequence: TGTGCCAGCAGTGAAAGAGGGACAGGATACAATGAGCAGTTCTTC.

The chain is built from TRBV10-3 and TRBJ2-3, with 11 nucleotides matching TRBD2. This CDR3 is 15 amino acids long. Germline V gives CDR1 ENHRY, CDR2 SYGVKD. The J segment lost 8 bases and the V segment lost 2 bases, leaving 6 bases of the junction unmatched. CDR3 nucleotide sequence: TGTGCCATCAGTGAGGCTAGCGGGGGGACGGGTACGCAGTATTTT. Translation: CAISEASGGTGTQYF.

This chain uses TRBV30 with TRBJ2-2; D is perhaps TRBD1 (6 bases). V was trimmed by 0 bases and J by 7 bases, leaving 18 bases between them. CDR1 is GTSNPN, CDR2 SVGIG, per germline (reference sequence). The CDR3 consists of 16 residues. CDR3 region: CAWSVSQGRINGELFF. The CDR3 nucleotides read TGTGCCTGGAGTGTATCTCAGGGGCGGATTAACGGGGAGCTGTTTTTT.

This clone was observed a few times. The rearrangement links TRBV6-6 to TRBJ1-1; D might be TRBD1 (5 bases). Per germline, CDR1 MNHNY and CDR2 SVGAGI (reference sequence). The CDR3 has 14 amino acids. V was trimmed by 5 bases and J by 4 bases, leaving 14 bases between them. The CDR3 DNA reads as TGTGCCAGCAGTGCGGGACCCGGAGGCACTGAAGCTTTCTTT. Amino acids: CASSAGPGGTEAFF.

The chain is built from TRBV2 and TRBJ1-5; weak D call: TRBD1 (6 bases). In germline, CDR1 is SNHLY, CDR2 FYNNEI. Trimming shortened V by 7 bases and J by 4 bases, and 11 bases separated the two germline ends. This CDR3 spans 13 amino acids. The CDR3, as DNA: TGTGCCAGCAACGGCAGGGGTAATCAGCCCCAGCATTTT. Protein: CASNGRGNQPQHF.

This sequence joins TRBV19 and TRBJ2-7; TRBD2 agrees at 7 bases. The V segment lost 3 bases and the J segment 2 bases; nucleotides outside the gene matches: 7. Germline CDR1 LNHDA, CDR2 SQIVND (reference sequence). This CDR3 has 15 amino acids. The CDR3 region has the DNA TGTGCCAGTAGTATTCGGGGGGACGGGCCCTACGAGCAGTACTTC. Translating gives CASSIRGDGPYEQYF. Using reference TRBV19 and TRBJ2-7 for the parts outside the CDR3, the full variable domain is DGGITQSPKYLFRKEGQNVTLSCEQNLNHDAMYWYRQDPGQGLRLIYYSQIVNDFQKGDIAEGYSVSREKKESFPLTVTSAQKNPTAFYLCASSIRGDGPYEQYFGPGTRLTVT.

This rearrangement joins TRBV5-5 to TRBJ1-1, with TRBD1 as a possible D gene (5 bases). Germline V gene lookup returns CDR1 SGHKS and CDR2 YYEKEE (reference sequence). V was clipped by 5 bases and J by 3 bases, with 14 bases between them. The length of the CDR3 is 14 residues. The CDR3 region has the DNA TGTGCCAGCAGGACCGGGACGGGGGACACTGAAGCTTTCTTT. It translates to CASRTGTGDTEAFF. Full variable domain (remainder filled in from reference TRBV5-5 and TRBJ1-1): DAGVTQSPTHLIKTRGQQVTLRCSPISGHKSVSWYQQVLGQGPQFIFQYYEKEERGRGNFPDRFSARQFPNYSSELNVNALLLGDSALYLCASRTGTGDTEAFFGQGTRLTVV.

This chain links TRBV30 with TRBJ2-1; 10 bases map to TRBD2. Germline V CDR1 and CDR2: GTSNPN, SVGIG (reference sequence). The CDR3 covers 14 residues. The V segment lost 2 bases and the J segment 3 bases; nucleotides outside the gene matches: 1. The CDR3: CAWSSGGGYNEQFF. The CDR3 coding sequence is TGTGCCTGGAGTAGCGGGGGGGGCTACAATGAGCAGTTCTTC. Together with reference TRBV30 and TRBJ2-1, the CDR3 gives the full variable domain: SQTIHQWPATLVQPVGSPLSLECTVEGTSNPNLYWYRQAAGRGLQLLFYSVGIGQISSEVPQNLSASRPQDRQFILSSKKLLLSDSGFYLCAWSSGGGYNEQFFGPGTRLTVL.

The chain is built from TRBV7-9 and TRBJ2-3; possibly TRBD2 for D (5 bases). Germline V CDR1 and CDR2: SEHNR, FQNEAQ (reference sequence). Between the trimmed V and J ends, which lost 1 base and 5 bases, there was a span of 13 bases. CDR3 length: 15 residues. The CDR3 coding sequence is TGTGCCAGCAGCTTAGTGGAACCCCGGGAAGATACGCAGTATTTT. As protein: CASSLVEPREDTQYF.